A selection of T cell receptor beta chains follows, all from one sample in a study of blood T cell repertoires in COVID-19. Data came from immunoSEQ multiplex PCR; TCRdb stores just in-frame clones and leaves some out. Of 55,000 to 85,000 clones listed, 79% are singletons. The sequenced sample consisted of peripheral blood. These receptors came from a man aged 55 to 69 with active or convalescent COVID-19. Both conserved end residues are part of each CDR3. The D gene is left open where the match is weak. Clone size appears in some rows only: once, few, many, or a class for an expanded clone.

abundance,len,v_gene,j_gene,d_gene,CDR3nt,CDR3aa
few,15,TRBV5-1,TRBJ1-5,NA,TGCGCCAGCAGCTTGGAAACAGGGTCATATCAGCCCCAGCATTTT,CASSLETGSYQPQHF
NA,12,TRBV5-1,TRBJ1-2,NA,TGCGCCAGCAGCTTGACAGGATCTAGCTACACCTTC,CASSLTGSSYTF
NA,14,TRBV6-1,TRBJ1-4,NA,TGTGCCAGCAGTGAAGCGGGAGGGCAGGAAAAACTGTTTTTT,CASSEAGGQEKLFF
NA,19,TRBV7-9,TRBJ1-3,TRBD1,TGTGCCAGCAGCGGATTTTTCCCCCAGGGACAGGGGAACAGAAACACCATATATTTT,CASSGFFPQGQGNRNTIYF
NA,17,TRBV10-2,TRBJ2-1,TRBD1,TGCGCCAGCAGTGAGAGTATTTGGACAGGGAACGTCAATGAGCAGTTCTTC,CASSESIWTGNVNEQFF
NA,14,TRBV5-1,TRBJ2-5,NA,TGCGCCAGCAGCTTGGGACTGGCATCGGAGACCCAGTACTTC,CASSLGLASETQYF
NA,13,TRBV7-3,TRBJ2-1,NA,TGTGCCAGCAGCTTAACGGGGGCCCATGAGCAGTTCTTC,CASSLTGAHEQFF
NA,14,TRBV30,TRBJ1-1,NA,TGTGCCTGGAGTCAGCAGGGTATTTGGACTGAAGCTTTCTTT,CAWSQQGIWTEAFF
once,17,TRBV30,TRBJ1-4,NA,TGTGCCTGGAGTGTACTAGGGGGGGCTGGCACTAATGAAAAACTGTTTTTT,CAWSVLGGAGTNEKLFF
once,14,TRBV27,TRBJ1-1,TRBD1,TGTGCCAGCAGTCCCACAGGGGGCGCGGCCGGAGCTTTCTTT,CASSPTGGAAGAFF
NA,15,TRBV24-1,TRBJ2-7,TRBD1,TGTGCCACCAGTGACCCGGGACAGGGTATTTACGAGCAGTACTTC,CATSDPGQGIYEQYF
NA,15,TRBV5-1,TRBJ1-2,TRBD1,TGCGCCAGCAGCCCGGGGACAGTACTAAACTATGGCTACACCTTC,CASSPGTVLNYGYTF
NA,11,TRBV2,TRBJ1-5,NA,TGTGCCAGCAGTGAGGCAGGCCACCAGCATTTT,CASSEAGHQHF
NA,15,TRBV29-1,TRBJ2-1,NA,TGCAGCGTTGAAGTCGGGACAAATTTCTACAATGAGCAGTTCTTC,CSVEVGTNFYNEQFF
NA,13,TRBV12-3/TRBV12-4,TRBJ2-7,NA,TGTGCCAGCGGAGGGGGCGTGTTCTACGAGCAGTACTTC,CASGGGVFYEQYF
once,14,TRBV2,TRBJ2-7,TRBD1,TGTGCCAGCCTACGGACAGGGAGGTCCTACGAGCAGTACTTC,CASLRTGRSYEQYF
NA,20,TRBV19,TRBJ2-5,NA,TGTGCCAGTAGTCCCGCTTCGGGCAGGGGGGTAGGTGCCTTAGGAGAGACCCAGTACTTC,CASSPASGRGVGALGETQYF
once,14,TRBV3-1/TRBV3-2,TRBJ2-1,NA,TGTGCCAGCAGCCAACCCTCTCGGGAGAATGAGCAGTTCTTC,CASSQPSRENEQFF
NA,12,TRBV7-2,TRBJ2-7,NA,TGTGCCAGCAGCCAAGGAAGGGGCGAGCAGTACTTC,CASSQGRGEQYF
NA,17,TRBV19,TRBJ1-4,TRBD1,TGTGCCAGTACCGAACAGGGGGTGTTTGTAACTAATGAAAAACTGTTTTTT,CASTEQGVFVTNEKLFF
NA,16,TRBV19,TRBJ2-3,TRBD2,TGTGCCAGTAGTATCTTGGAACTAGCGAGCACAGATACGCAGTATTTT,CASSILELASTDTQYF
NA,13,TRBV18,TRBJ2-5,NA,TGTGCCAGCTCACAAGCGTTCCAAGAGACCCAGTACTTC,CASSQAFQETQYF
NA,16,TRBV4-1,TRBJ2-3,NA,TGCGCCAGCAGCCAAAATAGTCTAAATCCCACAGATACGCAGTATTTT,CASSQNSLNPTDTQYF
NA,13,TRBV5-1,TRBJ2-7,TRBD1,TGCGCCAGCAGCCGGGACAGGGCCTACGAGCAGTACTTC,CASSRDRAYEQYF
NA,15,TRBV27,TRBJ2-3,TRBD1,TGTGCCAGCAGTTCTGACAGGGGGCCACCAGATACGCAGTATTTT,CASSSDRGPPDTQYF
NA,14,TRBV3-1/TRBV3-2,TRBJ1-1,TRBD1,TGTGCCAGCAGCCAAATCGACAGGGGGACTGAAGCTTTCTTT,CASSQIDRGTEAFF
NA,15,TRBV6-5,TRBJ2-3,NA,TGTGCCAGCAGAAGACAGGGGAGGGGCACAGATACGCAGTATTTT,CASRRQGRGTDTQYF
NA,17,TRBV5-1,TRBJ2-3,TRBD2,TGCGCCAGCAGCCCAGCCGCCACTAGCGGGGGTGACGATACGCAGTATTTT,CASSPAATSGGDDTQYF
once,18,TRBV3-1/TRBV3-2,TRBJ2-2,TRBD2,TGTGCCAGCAGCCAAGCGGGACTAGCGGGGGCCGTTAACGGGGAGCTGTTTTTT,CASSQAGLAGAVNGELFF
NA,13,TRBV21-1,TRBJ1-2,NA,TGTGCCAGCAGCAAAGAGGGGGAGAGTGGCTACACCTTC,CASSKEGESGYTF
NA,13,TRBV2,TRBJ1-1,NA,TGTGCCAGCAGTAACCAGGGTAACACTGAAGCTTTCTTT,CASSNQGNTEAFF
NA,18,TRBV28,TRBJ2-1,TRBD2,TGTGCCAGCAGAGCCGCCCTCAATCTAGCGGGGGTGTACAATGAGCAGTTCTTC,CASRAALNLAGVYNEQFF
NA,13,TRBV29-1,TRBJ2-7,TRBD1,TGCAGCGCCCTCGGACAGGGGGCGAGGGAGCAGTACTTC,CSALGQGAREQYF
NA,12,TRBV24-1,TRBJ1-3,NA,TGTGCCACCAGTCCCGGTGGAAACACCATATATTTT,CATSPGGNTIYF
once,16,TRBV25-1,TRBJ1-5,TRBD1,TGTGCCAGCAGTGACCCCGGGACAGGCGGCAATCAGCCCCAGCATTTT,CASSDPGTGGNQPQHF
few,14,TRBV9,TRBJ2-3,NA,TGTGCCAGCAGCGTTAGGGGGGGGACAGATACGCAGTATTTT,CASSVRGGTDTQYF
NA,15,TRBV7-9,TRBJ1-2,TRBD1,TGTGCCAGCAGCTTAGCCACAGGGGATAACTATGGCTACACCTTC,CASSLATGDNYGYTF
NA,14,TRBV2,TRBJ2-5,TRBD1,TGTGCCAGCAGTGACGGGACAGGGACGAAGACCCAGTACTTC,CASSDGTGTKTQYF
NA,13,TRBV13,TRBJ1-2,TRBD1,TGTGCCAGCAGCTTACCAGGGGGCTATGGCTACACCTTC,CASSLPGGYGYTF